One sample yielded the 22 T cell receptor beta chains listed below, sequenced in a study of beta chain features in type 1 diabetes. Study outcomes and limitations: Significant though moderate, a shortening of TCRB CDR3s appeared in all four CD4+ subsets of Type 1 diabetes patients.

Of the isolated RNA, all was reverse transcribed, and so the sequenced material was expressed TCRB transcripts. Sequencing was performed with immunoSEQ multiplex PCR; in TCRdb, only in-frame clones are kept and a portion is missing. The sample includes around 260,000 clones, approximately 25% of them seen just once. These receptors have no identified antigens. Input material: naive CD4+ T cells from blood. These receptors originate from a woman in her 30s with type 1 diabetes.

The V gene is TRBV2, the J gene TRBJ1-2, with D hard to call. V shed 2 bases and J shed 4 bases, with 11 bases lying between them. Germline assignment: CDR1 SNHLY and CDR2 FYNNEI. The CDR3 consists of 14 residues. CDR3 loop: CASSEMASTYGYTF. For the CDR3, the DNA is TGTGCCAGCAGTGAAATGGCCAGTACCTATGGCTACACCTTC.

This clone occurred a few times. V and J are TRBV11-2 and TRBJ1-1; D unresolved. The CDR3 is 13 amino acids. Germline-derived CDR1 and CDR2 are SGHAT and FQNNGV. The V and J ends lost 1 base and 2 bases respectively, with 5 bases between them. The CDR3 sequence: CASSLVTNTEAFF. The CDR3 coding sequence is TGTGCCAGCAGCTTAGTTACTAACACTGAAGCTTTCTTT.

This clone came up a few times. The CDR3 DNA follows: TGTGCCAGCAGCTTTTTCGGACAGGGTGAAGCTTTCTTT. Translating it yields CASSFFGQGEAFF. This chain joins TRBV9 and TRBJ1-1; TRBD1 aligns across 8 bases. The CDR3 has 13 amino acids. V shed 4 bases and J 7 bases; nucleotides not matched to a gene: 6. Looked up from germline, CDR1 is SGDLS and CDR2 is YYNGEE.

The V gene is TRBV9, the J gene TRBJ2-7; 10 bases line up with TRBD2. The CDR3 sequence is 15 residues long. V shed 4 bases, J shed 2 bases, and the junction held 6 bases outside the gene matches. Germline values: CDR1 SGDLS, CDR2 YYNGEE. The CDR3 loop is CASSPQREGPYEQYF. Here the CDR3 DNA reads TGTGCCAGCAGCCCCCAGCGGGAGGGCCCCTACGAGCAGTACTTC.

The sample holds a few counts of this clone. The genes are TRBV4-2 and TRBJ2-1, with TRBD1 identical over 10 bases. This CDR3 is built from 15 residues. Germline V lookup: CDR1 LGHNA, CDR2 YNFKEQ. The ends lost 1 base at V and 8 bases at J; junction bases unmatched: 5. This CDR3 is CASSQGGTGVDEQFF. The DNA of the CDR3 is TGTGCCAGCAGCCAAGGGGGGACAGGGGTGGATGAGCAGTTCTTC.

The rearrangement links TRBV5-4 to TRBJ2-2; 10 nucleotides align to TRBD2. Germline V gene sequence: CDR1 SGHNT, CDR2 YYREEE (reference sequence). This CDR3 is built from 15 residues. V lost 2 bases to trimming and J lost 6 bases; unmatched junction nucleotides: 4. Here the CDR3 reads CASSLGLAAPGELFF. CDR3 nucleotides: TGTGCCAGCAGCTTAGGACTAGCGGCTCCCGGGGAGCTGTTTTTT.

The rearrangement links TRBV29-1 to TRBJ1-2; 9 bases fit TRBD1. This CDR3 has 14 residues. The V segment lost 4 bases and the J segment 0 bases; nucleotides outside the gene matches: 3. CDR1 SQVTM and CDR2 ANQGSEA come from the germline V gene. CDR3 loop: CSVVQGATNYGYTF. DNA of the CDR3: TGCAGCGTTGTACAGGGGGCAACTAACTATGGCTACACCTTC. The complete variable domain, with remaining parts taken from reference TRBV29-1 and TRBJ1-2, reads SAVISQKPSRDICQRGTSLTIQCQVDSQVTMMFWYRQQPGQSLTLIATANQGSEATYESGFVIDKFPISRPNLTFSTLTVSNMSPEDSSIYLCSVVQGATNYGYTFGSGTRLTVV.

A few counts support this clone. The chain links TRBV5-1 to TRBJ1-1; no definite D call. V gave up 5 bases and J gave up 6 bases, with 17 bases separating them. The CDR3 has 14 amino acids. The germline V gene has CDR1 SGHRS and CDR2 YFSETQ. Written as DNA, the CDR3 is TGCGCCAGCAGGGCCGTAGGGAGTTCGGCTGAAGCTTTCTTT. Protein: CASRAVGSSAEAFF.

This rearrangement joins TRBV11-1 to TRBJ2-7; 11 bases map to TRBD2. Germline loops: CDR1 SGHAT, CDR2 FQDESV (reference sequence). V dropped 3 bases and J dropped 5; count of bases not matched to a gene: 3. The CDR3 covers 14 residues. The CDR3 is CASSLASGRHEQYF. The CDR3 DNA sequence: TGTGCCAGCAGCTTGGCTAGCGGGAGGCACGAGCAGTACTTC.

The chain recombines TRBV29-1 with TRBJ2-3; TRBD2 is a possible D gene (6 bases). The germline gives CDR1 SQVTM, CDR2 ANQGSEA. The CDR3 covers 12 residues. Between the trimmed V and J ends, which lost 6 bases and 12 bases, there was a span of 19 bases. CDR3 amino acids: CSVAGLTLPQYF. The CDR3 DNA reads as TGCAGCGTCGCGGGGCTCACCCTCCCCCAGTATTTT.

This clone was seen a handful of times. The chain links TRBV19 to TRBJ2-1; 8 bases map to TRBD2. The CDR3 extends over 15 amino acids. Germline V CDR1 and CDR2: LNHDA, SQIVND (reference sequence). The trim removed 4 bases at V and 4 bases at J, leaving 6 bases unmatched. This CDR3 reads CASSRLAGSYNEQFF. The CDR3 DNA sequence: TGTGCCAGTAGTAGATTAGCGGGAAGTTACAATGAGCAGTTCTTC.

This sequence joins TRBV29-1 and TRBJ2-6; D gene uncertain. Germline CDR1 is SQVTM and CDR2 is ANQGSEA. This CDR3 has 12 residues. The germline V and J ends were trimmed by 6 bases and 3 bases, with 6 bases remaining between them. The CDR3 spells CSVFHGANVLTF. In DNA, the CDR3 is TGCAGCGTGTTCCATGGGGCCAACGTCCTGACTTTC. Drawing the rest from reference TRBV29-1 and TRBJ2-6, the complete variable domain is SAVISQKPSRDICQRGTSLTIQCQVDSQVTMMFWYRQQPGQSLTLIATANQGSEATYESGFVIDKFPISRPNLTFSTLTVSNMSPEDSSIYLCSVFHGANVLTFGAGSRLTVL.

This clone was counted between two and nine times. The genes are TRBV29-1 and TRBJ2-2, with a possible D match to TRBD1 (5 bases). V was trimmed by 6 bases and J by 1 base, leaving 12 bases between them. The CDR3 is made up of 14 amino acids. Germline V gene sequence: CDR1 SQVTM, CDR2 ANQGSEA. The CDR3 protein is CSVRVRGNTGELFF. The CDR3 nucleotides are TGCAGCGTCCGAGTTAGGGGGAACACCGGGGAGCTGTTTTTT.

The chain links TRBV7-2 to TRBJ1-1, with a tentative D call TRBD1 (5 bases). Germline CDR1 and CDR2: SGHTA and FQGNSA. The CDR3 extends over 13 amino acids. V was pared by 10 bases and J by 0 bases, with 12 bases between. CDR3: CATGRGMNTEAFF. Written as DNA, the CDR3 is TGTGCCACCGGGCGGGGGATGAACACTGAAGCTTTCTTT.

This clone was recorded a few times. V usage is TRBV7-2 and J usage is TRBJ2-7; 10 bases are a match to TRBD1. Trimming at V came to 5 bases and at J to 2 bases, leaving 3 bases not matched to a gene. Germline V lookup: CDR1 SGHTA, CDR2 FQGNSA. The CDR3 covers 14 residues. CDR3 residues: CASSRQGAAYEQYF. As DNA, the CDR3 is TGTGCCAGCAGCCGACAGGGGGCTGCCTACGAGCAGTACTTC.

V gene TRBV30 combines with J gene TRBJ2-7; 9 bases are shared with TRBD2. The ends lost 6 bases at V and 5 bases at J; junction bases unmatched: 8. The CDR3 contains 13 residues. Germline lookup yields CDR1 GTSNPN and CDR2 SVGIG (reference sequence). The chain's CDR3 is CACWGAGGHEQYF. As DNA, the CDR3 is TGTGCCTGCTGGGGCGCGGGAGGGCACGAGCAGTACTTC.

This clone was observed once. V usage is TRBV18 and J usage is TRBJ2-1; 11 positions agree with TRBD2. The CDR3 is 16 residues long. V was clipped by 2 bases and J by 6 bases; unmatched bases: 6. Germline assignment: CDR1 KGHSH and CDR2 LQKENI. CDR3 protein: CASSPKGTSGGNEQFF. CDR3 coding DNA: TGTGCCAGCTCACCAAAGGGGACTAGCGGAGGCAATGAGCAGTTCTTC.

The CDR3 reads CASSPRTSGRSEQFF. The CDR3 nucleotides are TGTGCCAGCAGCCCCAGGACTAGCGGGAGAAGTGAGCAGTTCTTC. The gene calls are TRBV9 and TRBJ2-1, with 13 nucleotides matching TRBD2. CDR1 and CDR2 from the germline V gene are SGDLS and YYNGEE. This CDR3 has 15 amino acids. J lost 9 bases, V lost 4 bases, and 7 bases had no gene match.

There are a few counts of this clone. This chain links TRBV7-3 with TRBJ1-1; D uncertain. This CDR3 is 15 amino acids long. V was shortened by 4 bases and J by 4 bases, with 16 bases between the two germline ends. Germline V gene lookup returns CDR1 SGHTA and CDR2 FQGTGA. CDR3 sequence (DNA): TGTGCCAGCAGCTCCAACGGAGAGGGTGTCACTGAAGCTTTCTTT. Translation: CASSSNGEGVTEAFF.

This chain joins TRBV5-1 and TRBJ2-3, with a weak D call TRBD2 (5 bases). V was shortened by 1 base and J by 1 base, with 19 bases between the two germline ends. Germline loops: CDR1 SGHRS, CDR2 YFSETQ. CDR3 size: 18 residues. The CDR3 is CASSLSPPAGLRTDTQYF. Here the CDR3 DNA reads TGCGCCAGCAGCTTGTCCCCGCCTGCGGGCCTACGCACAGATACGCAGTATTTT.

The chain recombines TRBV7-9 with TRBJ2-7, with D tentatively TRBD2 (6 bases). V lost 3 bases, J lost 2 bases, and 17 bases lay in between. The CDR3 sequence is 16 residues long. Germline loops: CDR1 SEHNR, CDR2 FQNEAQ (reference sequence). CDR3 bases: TGTGCCAGCAGCTTCACCACCGGTGGGGGGACCTACGAGCAGTACTTC. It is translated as CASSFTTGGGTYEQYF.

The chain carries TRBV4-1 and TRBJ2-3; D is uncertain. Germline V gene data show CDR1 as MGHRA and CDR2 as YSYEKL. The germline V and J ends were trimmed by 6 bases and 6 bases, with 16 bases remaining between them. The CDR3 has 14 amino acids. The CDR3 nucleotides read TGCGCCAGCAGTTATCTGGGCCAGAAGGATACGCAGTATTTT. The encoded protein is CASSYLGQKDTQYF.